The clone carrying this T cell receptor (beta chain) was found a few times. A Seattle source enrolled patients during active infection and followed them longitudinally. This entry is derived from a study of blood T cell repertoires in COVID-19. Study in general: Collection of acute and convalescent COVID-19 samples took place in the United States, Italy and Spain. In each case, the material was cDNA or gDNA derived from T cells, B-cell-depleted T cells, or PBMCs.

As handled by the study authors: Estimates of nucleated cell counts were drawn from the amplification of reference gene primers. The data were produced by immunoSEQ multiplex PCR, yet TCRdb's version contains in-frame clones alone and is incomplete. The DNA was the basis for D and trimming; V, J and clone size are from that table. The sample carries tens of thousands of clones, about four fifths recorded once. V lost 4 bases and J 2 bases, leaving 18 bases between the germline ends. Germline V lookup: CDR1 SGHNT, CDR2 YYREEE (reference sequence). The CDR3 length is 17 residues. The J gene is TRBJ2-2, the V gene TRBV5-4; D remains ambiguous. Input material: peripheral blood. The receptor was isolated from a man at least 80 years old with COVID-19, enrolled during active disease. The CDR3 sequence: CASSELGWVGNTGELFF. CDR3 in DNA: TGTGCCAGCAGCGAGCTTGGTTGGGTGGGCAACACCGGGGAGCTGTTTTTT.